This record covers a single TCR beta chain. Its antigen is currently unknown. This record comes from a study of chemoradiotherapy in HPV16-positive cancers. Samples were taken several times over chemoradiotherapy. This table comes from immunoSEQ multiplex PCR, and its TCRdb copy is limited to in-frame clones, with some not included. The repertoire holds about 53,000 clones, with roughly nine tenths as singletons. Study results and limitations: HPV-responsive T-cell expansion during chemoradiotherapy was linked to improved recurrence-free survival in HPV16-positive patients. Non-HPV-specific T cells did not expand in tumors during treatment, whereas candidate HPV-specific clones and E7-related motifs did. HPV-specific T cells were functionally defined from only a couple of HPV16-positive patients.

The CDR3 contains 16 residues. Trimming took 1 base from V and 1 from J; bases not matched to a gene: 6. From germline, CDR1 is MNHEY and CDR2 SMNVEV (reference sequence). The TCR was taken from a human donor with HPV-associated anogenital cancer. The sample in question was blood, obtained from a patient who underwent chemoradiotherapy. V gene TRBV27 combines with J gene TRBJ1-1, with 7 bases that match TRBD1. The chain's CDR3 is CASSLWAGGGNTEAFF. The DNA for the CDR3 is TGTGCCAGCAGTTTATGGGCAGGGGGGGGGAACACTGAAGCTTTCTTT.